This T cell receptor beta chain was documented in a study of blood T cell repertoires in COVID-19. Germline V gene lookup returns CDR1 MNHNY and CDR2 SVGAGI (reference sequence). CDR3 size: 16 residues. With 3 bases removed from V and 0 bases from J, the gap between germline ends came to 12 bases. TCRdb's copy holds only in-frame clones and misses some; the assay was immunoSEQ multiplex PCR. The sample lists some 9,200 clones; about 91% were seen once. This clonotype was obtained from a woman aged 45-59 years with active COVID-19. The chain couples TRBV6-6 to TRBJ2-1; a possible D gene is TRBD1 (8 bases). The sample was peripheral blood. DNA for the CDR3: TGTGCCAGCAGTTATACAGGGGGGGGCTCCTACAATGAGCAGTTCTTC. Its protein product is CASSYTGGGSYNEQFF.